What follows describes a single T cell receptor (beta chain). The data were produced by immunoSEQ multiplex PCR, yet TCRdb's version contains in-frame clones alone and is incomplete. The sample carries 950,000 to 1,100,000 clones, 65% to 80% recorded once. CDR1 SGHDT and CDR2 YYEEEE come from the germline V gene. This CDR3 is 15 amino acids long. Losses at the gene ends were 2 bases for V and 3 bases for J; bases not matched to a gene: 5. This sample is drawn from a study of shared clonotypes between healthy human individuals. As for the study in general: The study used three CD4 naive, three CD4 memory, two CD8 naive and one CD8 memory plate per donor.

This chain links TRBV5-6 with TRBJ1-3; TRBD1 matches 7 bases. The TCR sequence derives from a man younger than 35 in good health. The sequenced material came from memory CD4+ T cells sorted from blood. Subset given: CD45RA-negative fraction. CDR3 nucleotide sequence: TGTGCCAGCAGCTTTGTAGGGGGCGGTGGAAACACCATATATTTT. Its protein product is CASSFVGGGGNTIYF. The variable domain in full, with the rest retrieved from reference TRBV5-6 and TRBJ1-3, is DAGVTQSPTHLIKTRGQQVTLRCSPKSGHDTVSWYQQALGQGPQFIFQYYEEEERQRGNFPDRFSGHQFPNYSSELNVNALLLGDSALYLCASSFVGGGGNTIYFGEGSWLTVV.